Shown below are 32 T cell receptor beta chains from a single sample sequenced in a study of blood T cell repertoires in COVID-19. Sequencing was performed with immunoSEQ multiplex PCR; in TCRdb, only in-frame clones are kept and a portion is missing. The top ten hold about 9.4% of the sample, which has a few hundred thousand clones, approximately 89% seen once. Material: peripheral blood. The receptors come from a woman between 70 and 85 years old with COVID-19, enrolled during active disease.

This chain links TRBV6-6 with TRBJ2-5, with 9 bases lining up with TRBD2. Germline assignment: CDR1 MNHNY and CDR2 SVGAGI (reference sequence). V trimming: 10 bases; J trimming: 2 bases; junction bases outside the gene matches: 5. The CDR3 runs 13 residues. The CDR3 sequence is CAIGTSPQETQYF. The CDR3 bases are TGTGCCATCGGGACTAGCCCACAAGAGACCCAGTACTTC.

The V gene is TRBV30, the J gene TRBJ1-1, with no clear D. There are 10 residues in the CDR3. The V end lost 3 bases, the J end lost 11 bases, and 10 bases lay between the germline ends. The germline V gene encodes CDR1 GTSNPN and CDR2 SVGIG (reference sequence). For the CDR3, the DNA is TGTGCCTGGAGGGAGGGTAGGGCTTTCTTT. Protein sequence: CAWREGRAFF.

This sequence joins TRBV7-2 and TRBJ2-2; perhaps TRBD2 as D (5 bases). The germline V gene encodes CDR1 SGHTA and CDR2 FQGNSA. The CDR3 spans 15 residues. The V end lost 5 bases, the J end lost 5 bases, and 15 bases lay between the germline ends. The CDR3 sequence: CASSPTKGVTGELFF. The DNA of the CDR3 is TGTGCCAGCAGCCCAACAAAGGGAGTTACCGGGGAGCTGTTTTTT.

This chain connects TRBV10-3 to TRBJ2-1, with D maybe TRBD1 (5 bases). The CDR3 extends over 15 amino acids. V lost 0 bases and J 8 bases, leaving 14 bases between the germline ends. Germline CDR1 is ENHRY and CDR2 is SYGVKD. The CDR3 coding sequence is TGTGCCATCAGTGAGTCGGTAACTGAAGGGGATGAGCAGTTCTTC. Translation: CAISESVTEGDEQFF.

This clone showed up just a few times. The chain links TRBV5-5 to TRBJ1-1, with D uncertain. V shed 4 bases and J shed 0 bases, with 13 bases lying between them. The germline V gene has CDR1 SGHKS and CDR2 YYEKEE (reference sequence). The CDR3 loop spans 15 amino acids. The CDR3 loop is CASSGGYALNTEAFF. CDR3 DNA sequence: TGTGCCAGCAGCGGAGGCTACGCCCTGAACACTGAAGCTTTCTTT.

The J gene is TRBJ2-2, the V gene TRBV28; D uncertain. This CDR3 contains 14 residues. CDR1 is MDHEN and CDR2 is SYDVKM in the germline V gene. Between the trimmed V and J ends, which lost 6 bases and 1 base, there was a span of 9 bases. The CDR3 region has the DNA TGTGCCAGCAGGAACACCTTGAACACCGGGGAGCTGTTTTTT. Amino acid sequence: CASRNTLNTGELFF.

The chain couples TRBV7-6 to TRBJ2-1; 9 nucleotides agree with TRBD1. Germline V lookup: CDR1 SGHVS, CDR2 FNYEAQ. The CDR3 length is 15 residues. With V trimmed by 5 bases and J by 7 bases, 9 bases remained unmatched. The CDR3 loop is CASSRGQGNGNEQFF. DNA of the CDR3: TGTGCCAGCAGCCGGGGACAGGGAAATGGAAATGAGCAGTTCTTC.

This clone was recorded only once. The V gene is TRBV9, the J gene TRBJ1-6, with D unclear. The germline gives CDR1 SGDLS, CDR2 YYNGEE. The CDR3 runs to 16 residues. V lost 2 bases to trimming and J lost 10 bases, with 19 bases between them. The DNA for the CDR3 is TGTGCCAGCAGCGTTAATCCATCGGGGAGAGAGTCACCCCTCCACTTT. It encodes CASSVNPSGRESPLHF. Full variable domain (missing parts from reference TRBV9 and TRBJ1-6): DSGVTQTPKHLITATGQRVTLRCSPRSGDLSVYWYQQSLDQGLQFLIQYYNGEERAKGNILERFSAQQFPDLHSELNLSSLELGDSALYFCASSVNPSGRESPLHFGNGTRLTVT.

This clone was observed a single time. The V gene is TRBV9, the J gene TRBJ2-1; 9 positions match TRBD1. Germline V gene data show CDR1 as SGDLS and CDR2 as YYNGEE. CDR3 length: 15 amino acids. Unmatched junction bases numbered 6, after V lost 1 base and J lost 7 bases. CDR3 bases: TGTGCCAGCAGCGTATTCGGACAGGGGAGGAATGAGCAGTTCTTC. This codes for CASSVFGQGRNEQFF. Full variable domain (outside the CDR3, taken from reference TRBV9 and TRBJ2-1): DSGVTQTPKHLITATGQRVTLRCSPRSGDLSVYWYQQSLDQGLQFLIQYYNGEERAKGNILERFSAQQFPDLHSELNLSSLELGDSALYFCASSVFGQGRNEQFFGPGTRLTVL.

The chain carries TRBV6-5 and TRBJ2-1, with 11 bases identical to TRBD2. Trimming cost V 4 bases and J 0 bases; bases outside gene matches: 2. Germline V gives CDR1 MNHEY, CDR2 SVGAGI. This CDR3 has 16 residues. The CDR3 reads CASSFSGRASYNEQFF. In DNA, the CDR3 is TGTGCCAGCAGTTTTAGCGGGAGGGCCTCCTACAATGAGCAGTTCTTC.

J is TRBJ1-4 and V is TRBV30; D is perhaps TRBD1 (5 bases). The germline V and J ends were trimmed by 2 bases and 3 bases, with 16 bases remaining between them. The germline CDR1 and CDR2 sequences are GTSNPN and SVGIG (reference sequence). This CDR3 has 16 amino acids. The CDR3 sequence: CAWSSQRGRSNEKLFF. As DNA, the CDR3 is TGTGCCTGGAGTTCCCAAAGGGGTCGATCTAATGAAAAACTGTTTTTT. Combining the CDR3 with reference TRBV30 and TRBJ1-4 gives the whole variable domain SQTIHQWPATLVQPVGSPLSLECTVEGTSNPNLYWYRQAAGRGLQLLFYSVGIGQISSEVPQNLSASRPQDRQFILSSKKLLLSDSGFYLCAWSSQRGRSNEKLFFGSGTQLSVL.

The chain has TRBV10-1 and TRBJ2-3, with 10 nucleotides matching TRBD2. Losses at the gene ends were 7 bases for V and 3 bases for J; bases not matched to a gene: 10. Per the germline V gene, CDR1 is WNHNN and CDR2 is SYGVQD (reference sequence). The CDR3 extends over 16 amino acids. The CDR3 here is CASKGTSESKTDTQYF. The CDR3 nucleotides read TGCGCCAGCAAAGGGACTAGCGAAAGTAAAACAGATACGCAGTATTTT.

This clone came up a few times. This rearrangement joins TRBV13 to TRBJ1-1; TRBD1 is a possible D gene (6 bases). V was cut by 6 bases and J by 2 bases, with 10 bases left in between. This CDR3 region has 13 residues. Germline CDR1 PRHDT, CDR2 FYEKMQ (reference sequence). CDR3 DNA sequence: TGTGCCAGCAGGGACAGAACCAACACTGAAGCTTTCTTT. It yields the protein CASRDRTNTEAFF.

The rearrangement uses TRBV20-1 and TRBJ2-3, with D possibly being TRBD2 (6 bases). CDR3 length equals 14 residues. Germline CDR1 and CDR2: DFQATT and SNEGSKA (reference sequence). V lost 3 bases and J lost 4, with 14 bases in between. CDR3 loop: CSASLGGRADTQYF. For the CDR3, the DNA is TGCAGTGCTAGTTTGGGAGGTCGGGCAGATACGCAGTATTTT.

The count of this clone is one. The rearrangement links TRBV7-9 to TRBJ1-3; 7 positions match TRBD1. Per the germline V gene, CDR1 is SEHNR and CDR2 is FQNEAQ (reference sequence). The CDR3 spans 15 residues. J was trimmed by 4 bases and V by 1 base; bases with no gene match: 4. The CDR3 DNA reads TGTGCCAGCAGCTTAGTGGGGACAGAAGGAAACACCATATATTTT. Protein sequence: CASSLVGTEGNTIYF.

The rearrangement links TRBV12-3 or TRBV12-4 to TRBJ1-2; no reliable D call. Trimming stripped 0 bases from V and 8 bases from J, with 7 bases between. The CDR3 is 12 amino acids. CDR3 sequence reads: CASSLASLGYTF. CDR3 bases: TGTGCCAGCAGTTTAGCGTCCTTGGGCTACACCTTC.

The chain joins TRBV19 to TRBJ1-1; tentative D call: TRBD1 (5 bases). The CDR3 covers 13 residues. V lost 10 bases, J lost 0 bases, and 12 bases lay in between. Germline loops: CDR1 LNHDA, CDR2 SQIVND (reference sequence). This CDR3 is CATAQGLNTEAFF. Here the CDR3 DNA reads TGTGCCACTGCCCAGGGTTTGAACACTGAAGCTTTCTTT.

The chain joins TRBV29-1 to TRBJ1-5, with TRBD1 matching over 8 bases. V lost 3 bases, J lost 2 bases, and 12 bases stayed unmatched. This CDR3 spans 17 amino acids. The germline gives CDR1 SQVTM, CDR2 ANQGSEA. The CDR3 spells CSVDLDRGHWGNQPQHF. The CDR3 DNA is TGCAGCGTTGATCTCGACAGGGGACACTGGGGCAATCAGCCCCAGCATTTT.

CDR3 nucleotides: TGCGCCAGCAGCCCCTCTCTCCCAGCGGGGTACTACAATGAGCAGTTCTTC. Protein: CASSPSLPAGYYNEQFF. This chain joins TRBV5-1 and TRBJ2-1; 7 bases match TRBD2. J was trimmed by 3 bases and V by 4 bases; bases with no gene match: 13. CDR1 is SGHRS, CDR2 YFSETQ, per germline. This CDR3 is built from 17 residues.

The CDR3 DNA reads TGTGCCAGCAGCCACACTACAGGGGTTAACGGTCAGCCCCAGCATTTT. It is translated as CASSHTTGVNGQPQHF. The chain has TRBV4-2 and TRBJ1-5, with 7 bases lining up with TRBD1. CDR1 and CDR2 from the germline V gene are LGHNA and YNFKEQ. The CDR3 covers 16 residues. V was pared by 3 bases and J by 6 bases, with 11 bases of the junction left unmatched.

The chain uses TRBV19 and TRBJ2-7, with 9 bases fitting TRBD1. Germline V gene lookup returns CDR1 LNHDA and CDR2 SQIVND (reference sequence). The V gene end was trimmed by 3 bases and the J gene end by 3 bases; junction bases not matched to a gene: 6. This CDR3 is 15 amino acids long. CDR3: CASSIRTGANYEQYF. The CDR3 nucleotides are TGTGCCAGTAGTATTCGGACAGGGGCGAACTACGAGCAGTACTTC.

The count of this clone is one. The gene calls are TRBV29-1 and TRBJ1-2; no clear D gene. V was trimmed by 3 bases and J by 5 bases, leaving 16 bases between them. CDR1 is SQVTM, CDR2 ANQGSEA, per germline. The CDR3 covers 14 residues. This chain's CDR3 is CSVDGPGLRYGYTF. The CDR3 DNA reads TGCAGCGTTGACGGCCCGGGGTTACGGTATGGCTACACCTTC.

The genes are TRBV28 and TRBJ1-2; 9 nucleotides match TRBD1. In germline, CDR1 is MDHEN, CDR2 SYDVKM. This CDR3 is 13 amino acids long. V dropped 5 bases and J dropped 7; count of bases not matched to a gene: 5. Here the CDR3 DNA reads TGTGCCAGCAGTCAGACAGGGGGTTTTGGCTACACCTTC. Its translation: CASSQTGGFGYTF.

The gene calls are TRBV27 and TRBJ1-3; TRBD1 agrees at 7 bases. The length of the CDR3 is 15 residues. V shed 6 bases, J shed 2 bases, and the junction held 7 bases outside the gene matches. Looked up from germline, CDR1 is MNHEY and CDR2 is SMNVEV (reference sequence). The chain's CDR3 is CASRRQGPTGNTIYF. The CDR3 region has the DNA TGTGCCAGCAGAAGACAGGGTCCCACTGGAAACACCATATATTTT.

The chain couples TRBV20-1 to TRBJ2-7; TRBD2 matches at 7 bases. The germline CDR1 and CDR2 sequences are DFQATT and SNEGSKA (reference sequence). After removal of 3 bases from V and 0 bases from J, the junction contained 5 bases not matched to a gene. The CDR3 consists of 14 residues. The CDR3 DNA follows: TGCAGTGCTAGTAAAAGGGAGGGCTCCTACGAGCAGTACTTC. Its protein is CSASKREGSYEQYF.

The V gene is TRBV10-3, the J gene TRBJ1-1; D possibly corresponds to TRBD1 (5 bases). V shed 4 bases and J shed 2 bases, with 11 bases lying between them. The CDR3 is 14 residues long. CDR1 and CDR2 (germline): ENHRY, SYGVKD. The CDR3 loop reads CAISVRTTNTEAFF. CDR3 sequence (DNA): TGTGCCATCAGTGTAAGGACAACTAACACTGAAGCTTTCTTT.

The rearrangement joins TRBV28 to TRBJ1-6; 7 bases are a match to TRBD1. The CDR3 totals 16 residues. Germline loops: CDR1 MDHEN, CDR2 SYDVKM. The junction had 11 bases not matched to a gene; V was cut back by 5 bases and J by 7 bases. The DNA of the CDR3 is TGTGCCAGCAGTACCGGGGGACAGTCTATAAATTCACCCCTCCACTTT. Amino acid sequence: CASSTGGQSINSPLHF.

The J gene is TRBJ2-5, the V gene TRBV3-1 (or the pseudogene TRBV3-2); D perhaps matches TRBD2 (5 bases). Germline-derived CDR1 and CDR2 are LGHDT and YNNKEL (reference sequence). The CDR3 totals 12 residues. V was trimmed by 11 bases and J by 4 bases, leaving 14 bases between them. The CDR3 is CAGVGVRETQYF. In DNA form, the CDR3 reads TGTGCCGGGGTCGGGGTTCGAGAGACCCAGTACTTC.

V gene TRBV27 combines with J gene TRBJ2-1; D might be TRBD1 (6 bases). The CDR3 has 16 residues. Between the trimmed V and J ends, which lost 5 bases and 1 base, there was a span of 15 bases. Germline V gives CDR1 MNHEY, CDR2 SMNVEV (reference sequence). DNA of the CDR3: TGTGCCAGCAGTGGGGGCCTGGAGCTGTCCTACAATGAGCAGTTCTTC. Encoded protein: CASSGGLELSYNEQFF.

The chain couples TRBV7-2 to TRBJ2-5; no clear D. CDR1 and CDR2 from the germline V gene are SGHTA and FQGNSA. Deletions cut 4 bases from V and 5 bases from J, with 5 bases between. CDR3 length: 11 residues. Here the CDR3 reads CASSSGETQYF. For the CDR3, the DNA is TGTGCCAGCAGCTCCGGGGAGACCCAGTACTTC. Using reference TRBV7-2 and TRBJ2-5 for the parts outside the CDR3, the full variable domain is GAGVSQSPSNKVTEKGKDVELRCDPISGHTALYWYRQSLGQGLEFLIYFQGNSAPDKSGLPSDRFSAERTGGSVSTLTIQRTQQEDSAVYLCASSSGETQYFGPGTRLLVL.

CDR3 nucleotide sequence: TGCGCCAGCAGCTTGGTTGGGGTTGAAGGGAGCAGGTTGGGCGCTTTCTTT. Protein product: CASSLVGVEGSRLGAFF. This chain links TRBV5-1 with TRBJ1-1; D gene ambiguous. Germline CDR1 reads SGHRS; CDR2 reads YFSETQ. The CDR3 consists of 17 residues. V lost 0 bases and J 11 bases, leaving 26 bases between the germline ends.

The rearrangement uses TRBV7-2 and TRBJ2-5; D is possibly TRBD2 (6 bases). This CDR3 is built from 12 residues. Germline lookup yields CDR1 SGHTA and CDR2 FQGNSA. Trimming removed 6 bases at V and 8 bases at J, with 13 bases between. The CDR3 DNA reads TGTGCCAGCAGGGCTAGCGCGACAACCCAGTACTTC. Translation: CASRASATTQYF.